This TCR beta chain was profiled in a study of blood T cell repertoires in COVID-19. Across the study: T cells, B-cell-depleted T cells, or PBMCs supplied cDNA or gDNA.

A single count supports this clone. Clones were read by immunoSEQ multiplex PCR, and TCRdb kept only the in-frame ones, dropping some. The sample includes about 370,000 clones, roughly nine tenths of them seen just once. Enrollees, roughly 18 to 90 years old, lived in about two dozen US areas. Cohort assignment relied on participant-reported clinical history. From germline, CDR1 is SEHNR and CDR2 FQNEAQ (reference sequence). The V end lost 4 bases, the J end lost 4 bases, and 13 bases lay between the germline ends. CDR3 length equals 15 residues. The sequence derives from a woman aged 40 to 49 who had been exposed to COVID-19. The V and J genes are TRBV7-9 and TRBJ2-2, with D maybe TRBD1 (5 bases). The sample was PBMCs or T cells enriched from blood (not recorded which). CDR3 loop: CASSSPGASTGELFF. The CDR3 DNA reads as TGTGCCAGCAGCTCCCCTGGGGCGAGCACCGGGGAGCTGTTTTTT.